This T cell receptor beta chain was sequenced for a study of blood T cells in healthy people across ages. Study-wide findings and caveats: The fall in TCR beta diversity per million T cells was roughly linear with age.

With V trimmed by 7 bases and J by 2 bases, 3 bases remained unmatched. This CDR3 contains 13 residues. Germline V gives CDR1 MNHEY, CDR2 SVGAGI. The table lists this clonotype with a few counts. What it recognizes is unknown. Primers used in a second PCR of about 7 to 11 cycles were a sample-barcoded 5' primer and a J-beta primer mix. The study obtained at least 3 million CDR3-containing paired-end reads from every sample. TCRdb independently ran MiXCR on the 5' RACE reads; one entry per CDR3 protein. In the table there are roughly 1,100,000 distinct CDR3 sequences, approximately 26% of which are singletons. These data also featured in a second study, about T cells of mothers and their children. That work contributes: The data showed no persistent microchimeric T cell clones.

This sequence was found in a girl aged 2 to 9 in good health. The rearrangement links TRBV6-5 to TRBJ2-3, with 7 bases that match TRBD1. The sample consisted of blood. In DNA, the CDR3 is TGTGCCAGCAACACAGGGGCCACAGATACGCAGTATTTT. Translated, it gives CASNTGATDTQYF.